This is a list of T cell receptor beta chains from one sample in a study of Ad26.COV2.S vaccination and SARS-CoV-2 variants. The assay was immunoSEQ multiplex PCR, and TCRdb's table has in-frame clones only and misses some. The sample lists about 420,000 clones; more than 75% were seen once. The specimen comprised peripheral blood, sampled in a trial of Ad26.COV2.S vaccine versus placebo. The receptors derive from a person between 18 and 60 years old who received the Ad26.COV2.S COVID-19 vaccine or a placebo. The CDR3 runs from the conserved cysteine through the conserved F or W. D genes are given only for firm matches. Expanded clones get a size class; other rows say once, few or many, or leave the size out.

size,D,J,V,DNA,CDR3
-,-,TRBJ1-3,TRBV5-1,TGCGCCAGCAGCTTGACGGGACAAGTGGGAAACACCATATATTTT,CASSLTGQVGNTIYF
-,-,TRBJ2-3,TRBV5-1,TGCGCCAGCAGCCGACGGGGGGCCCGCACAGATACGCAGTATTTT,CASSRRGARTDTQYF
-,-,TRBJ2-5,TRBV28,TGTGCCAGCAGTTTAGGGCAGGGGGGGCTGGAGACCCAGTACTTC,CASSLGQGGLETQYF
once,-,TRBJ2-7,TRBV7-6,TGTGCCAGCAGCTCACTTACCTACGAGCAGTACTTC,CASSSLTYEQYF
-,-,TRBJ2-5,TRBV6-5,TGTGCCAGCAGTCCCGGGACACCCATCGGGACCCAGTACTTC,CASSPGTPIGTQYF
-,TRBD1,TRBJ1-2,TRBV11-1,TGTGCCAGCAGCGGCCCCCGAGACAGGGGACATGGCTACACCTTC,CASSGPRDRGHGYTF
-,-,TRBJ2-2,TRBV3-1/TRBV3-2,TGTGCCACCGGGGGAGAGGTCCGACGGAAAGGGGAGCTGTTTTTT,CATGGEVRRKGELFF
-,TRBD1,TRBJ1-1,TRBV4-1,TGCGCCAGCAGCCAAGATAGTCACAGGGGTACCTACACTGAAGCTTTCTTT,CASSQDSHRGTYTEAFF
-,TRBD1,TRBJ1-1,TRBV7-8,TGTGCCAGCAGTCCCGACAGGGCCCCGTCGGGCACTGAAGCTTTCTTT,CASSPDRAPSGTEAFF
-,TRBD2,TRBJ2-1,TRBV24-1,TGTGCCACCCGATCGGGGCAGGGACTATCTAATGAGCAGTTCTTC,CATRSGQGLSNEQFF
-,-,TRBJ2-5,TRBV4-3,TGCGCCAGCAGCCAAGGACTGGAAGAGACCCAGTACTTC,CASSQGLEETQYF
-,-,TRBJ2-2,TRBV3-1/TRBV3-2,TGTGCCAGCAGCCAGGCGGCTACCGGGGAGCTGTTTTTT,CASSQAATGELFF
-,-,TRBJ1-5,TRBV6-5,TGTGCCAGCAGGTCGACAGTCAATCAGCCCCAGCATTTT,CASRSTVNQPQHF
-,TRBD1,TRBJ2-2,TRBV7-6,TGTGCCAGCAGCTTAAAGGGCTCGGGACAGCGAACCGGGGAGCTGTTTTTT,CASSLKGSGQRTGELFF
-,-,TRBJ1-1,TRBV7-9,TGTGCCAGCAGCCCTAGAGCGGAGGGCAGAGGGGGTCGGGTCACTGAAGCTTTCTTT,CASSPRAEGRGGRVTEAFF
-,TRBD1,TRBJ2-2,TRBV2,TGTGCCAGCAGAACCGGGACAGGGGGCACCGGGGAGCTGTTTTTT,CASRTGTGGTGELFF
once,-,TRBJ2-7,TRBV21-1,TGTGCCAGCAGCAAATATCCTAGCGGGGGGCCGGGCGACGAGCAGTACTTC,CASSKYPSGGPGDEQYF
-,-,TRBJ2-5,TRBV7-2,TGTGCCAGCAGCTTAGTGTGGGGTAGTTGGGAGACCCAGTACTTC,CASSLVWGSWETQYF
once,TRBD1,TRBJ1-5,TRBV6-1,TGTGCCAGCAGTGAAGGGACAGGATTAAATCAGCCCCAGCATTTT,CASSEGTGLNQPQHF
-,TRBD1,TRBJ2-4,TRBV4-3,TGCGCCAGCAGCCATTACAGGGGGTCCGACATTCAGTACTTC,CASSHYRGSDIQYF
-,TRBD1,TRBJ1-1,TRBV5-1,TGCGCCAGCAGCTACGGACAGGGGTGGTCTGAAGCTTTCTTT,CASSYGQGWSEAFF
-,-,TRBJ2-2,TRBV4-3,TGCGCCAGCAGCCCTTACCGCTCTCCGGGACATGGCACCGGGGAGCTGTTTTTT,CASSPYRSPGHGTGELFF
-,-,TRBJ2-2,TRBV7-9,TGTGCCAGCAGCTTAGGGACAGCGAACACCGGGGAGCTGTTTTTT,CASSLGTANTGELFF
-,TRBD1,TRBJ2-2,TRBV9,TGTGCCAGCAGCGTAGGGGGACAGCCGAACACCGGGGAGCTGTTTTTT,CASSVGGQPNTGELFF
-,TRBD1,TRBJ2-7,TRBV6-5,TGTGCCAGCAGTTACGACAGGGGAGGCTCCTACGAGCAGTACTTC,CASSYDRGGSYEQYF
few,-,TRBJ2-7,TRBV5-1,TGCGCCAGCAGCTTCGAGGCAGTGGACAACTCCTACGAGCAGTACTTC,CASSFEAVDNSYEQYF
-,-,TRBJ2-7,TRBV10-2,TGCGCCAGCAGCGGGACCGCCAACGAGCAGTACTTC,CASSGTANEQYF
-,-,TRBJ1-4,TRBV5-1,TGCGCCAGCAGCGTGACCGGCCTTTTAGAAGAAAAACTGTTTTTT,CASSVTGLLEEKLFF
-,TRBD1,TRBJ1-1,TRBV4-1,TGCGCCAGCAGCCTAAACAGGGGTGGGGGCACTGAAGCTTTCTTT,CASSLNRGGGTEAFF
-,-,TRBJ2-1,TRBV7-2,TGTGCCAGCAGCCAAACAGGGTCGTCGGGTGATGAGCAGTTCTTC,CASSQTGSSGDEQFF
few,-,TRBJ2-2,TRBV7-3,TGTGCCAGCAGCTTAACCCCCTCTGGGGCCACCGGGGAGCTGTTTTTT,CASSLTPSGATGELFF
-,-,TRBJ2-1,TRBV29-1,TGCAGCGTTGAAGATCAATTAGCGGTAATTAATGAGCAGTTCTTC,CSVEDQLAVINEQFF
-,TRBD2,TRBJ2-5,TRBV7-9,TGTGCCAGCAGCCTTCTAGCGGGGGGTATCGGAGAGACCCAGTACTTC,CASSLLAGGIGETQYF
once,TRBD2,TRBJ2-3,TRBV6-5,TGTGCCAGCAGCTTAGCGGGGGGGTTCTCGGATACGCAGTATTTT,CASSLAGGFSDTQYF
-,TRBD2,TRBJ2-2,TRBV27,TGTGCCAGCAGTGCGACTAGCGGGGGGCTGAGCACCGGGGAGCTGTTTTTT,CASSATSGGLSTGELFF
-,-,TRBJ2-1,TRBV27,TGTGCCAGCAGTTCCCAAGGAGGCAATGAGCAGTTCTTC,CASSSQGGNEQFF
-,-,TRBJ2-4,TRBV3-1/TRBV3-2,TGTGCCAGCAGCCAAGAGTCGGGGGCAGAAAACATTCAGTACTTC,CASSQESGAENIQYF
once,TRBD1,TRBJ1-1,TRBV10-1,TGCGCCAGCAGCTCGACAGGGGTAGACACTGAAGCTTTCTTT,CASSSTGVDTEAFF
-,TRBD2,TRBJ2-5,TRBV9,TGTGCCAGCAGTCCTAGCGGGGTCCAAGAGACCCAGTACTTC,CASSPSGVQETQYF
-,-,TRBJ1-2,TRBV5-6,TGTGCCAGCAGCTACAAACCGAGTAACTATGGCTACACCTTC,CASSYKPSNYGYTF
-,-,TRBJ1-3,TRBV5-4,TGTGCCAGCAGCTCCGCGGGGGCAAGAAACACCATATATTTT,CASSSAGARNTIYF
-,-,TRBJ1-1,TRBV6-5,TGTGCCAGCAGCTTGGGGGTGGGCGGGGGCACTGAAGCTTTCTTT,CASSLGVGGGTEAFF
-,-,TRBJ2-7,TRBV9,TGTGCCAGCAGCGTAGGAGACGGGGGGCCGACCTACGAGCAGTACTTC,CASSVGDGGPTYEQYF
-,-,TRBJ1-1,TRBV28,TGTGCCAGCAGCCCCTTTGGTTCCACTGAAGCTTTCTTT,CASSPFGSTEAFF
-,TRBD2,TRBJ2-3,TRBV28,TGTGCCAGCAGTTTGGTGGCGGGGGGTATCACAGATACGCAGTATTTT,CASSLVAGGITDTQYF